Reported below is one T cell receptor beta chain. Its recognized antigen is unknown. Base qualities are not recorded, but no much larger clone differs from it by a single base. The library was obtained by the immunoSEQ multiplex PCR assay. For the multiplex PCR, a mixture combining 60 forward primers for TCR Vbeta segments and 13 reverse primers for TCR Jbeta segments was used. A multiplex PCR assay on genomic DNA amplified the CDR3 region of rearranged TCR beta genes. Amplified TCR beta libraries were sequenced as 87-base-pair reads on the Illumina HiSeq System. From the authors' description of their analysis: In a later analysis, about 80 million unique TCR beta chains were counted across the approximately 640 repertoires, and roughly 9.9 million of these chains were shared by at least two donors. To remove PCR and sequencing errors, raw reads were error-corrected and collapsed into unique sequences using a nearest-neighbor algorithm that merged closely related sequences. To assign V, D and J gene segments, CDR3 sequences were aligned to IMGT reference sequences. Each retained sequence needed at least a six-nucleotide match to both a V gene segment and a J gene segment. Rearrangements were called productive when the CDR3 lacked stop codons and stayed in frame with V and J; all others were non-productive. CDR3 was defined according to IMGT convention as the region running from the second conserved V-encoded cysteine to the conserved J-encoded phenylalanine. The earlier analysis of about 590 of the donors excluded sequences that lacked an unambiguous match to a single V gene segment. In an earlier analysis of 587 of the donors, V segments were called functional above 56.7% productive rearrangements and were called segregating when the between-donor standard deviation exceeded 5%. A statistical classification framework was built for diagnosing cytomegalovirus status from the catalog of TCR beta chain sequences. In a later analysis, TCR nucleotide sequences were compared against IMGT/GENE-DB human TR gene sequences so that V and J genes could be assigned. In a later analysis, CDR3 sequences and most-parsimonious VDJ recombination scenarios were assigned using the TCRdist pipeline. In a later analysis, each TCR beta chain was defined by its CDR3 amino acid sequence together with its V-gene family, and reads lacking a unique V-gene family were excluded. As a way to deal with suspected cross-contamination and a sequencing artifact, a later analysis dropped hundreds of nucleotide sequences that were highly shared and had low generation probability. In a later analysis, a clonal expansion index for each public chain was calculated from normalized within-repertoire ranks of inferred template counts. Generation probabilities in a later analysis came from a VDJ recombination model fitted to out-of-frame rearrangements, and those results were checked against IGoR. In a later analysis, TCR-TCR, TCR-HLA and TCR-CMV co-occurrence was scored with hypergeometric tests, and a repertoire-size bias correction was applied to TCR pairs. In a later analysis, false discovery rates were estimated by permuting HLA or CMV assignments 20 times. In a later analysis, co-occurring TCRs were grouped using DBSCAN, and TCRdist sequence similarity was added for clustering within HLA-allele-positive subsets. Repertoires with fewer than 30,000 or more than 120,000 public chains were left out of co-occurrence clustering, as were about 5 repertoires with anomalous nucleotide sharing. TCRdb limited this immuneACCESS table to in-frame rearrangements with V and J called. A share of clones is missing; checked studies link under half to unresolved V genes, and the rest is unexplained. The DNA gave D and trimming, while V, J and clone size come from that table. The sample records 60,000 to 75,000 clones, about 85% of which are singletons. The ten largest make up around 10% of the sample.

The data are from a study of cytomegalovirus exposure and HLA in healthy donors (dated by TCRdb to about 2017). Broadly, across the study: An earlier analysis of under 600 of the donors reported 250 to 300 Gb of sequence data and 100 million to 140 million unique TCR beta sequences from about 180 million T cells. The later analysis used no new phenotypic data to find candidate immune exposures, relying instead on TCR beta sequences and their occurrence across donors. The T cell repertoires of under 750 subjects were profiled by immunosequencing and related to cytomegalovirus serostatus. To predict cytomegalovirus infection status, the study brought together high-throughput TCR immunosequencing, statistical association of individual TCRs with disease status, and machine learning. Because of strong linkage in the cohort, five DR-DQ haplotypes were treated as single units for association and clustering. A later analysis re-analyzed previously published TCR beta repertoires from hundreds of donors and added high-resolution HLA genotyping to study TCR occurrence patterns. In addition to the first cohort of 650 to 800 subjects, a separate validation cohort of 130 or so different subjects was used. Both class I and class II loci were covered by HLA typing, at four-digit resolution. The study aimed to test whether cataloging public T cell receptors could reveal signatures of past pathogen exposure. Typing coverage differed by locus: A, B, C, DRB1 and DQB1 were typed in roughly 620-630 donors, DQA1 in about 500, DPA1 in approximately 610, and DPB1 in roughly 450. Among the roughly 400 genotyped donors, about 85% belonged to the genetic ancestry cluster associated with self-reported Caucasian donors. Genome-wide SNP genotypes for about 65% of the roughly 670 donors were used in a later genetic analysis, which treated that subset as a discovery cohort. On average, roughly 240,000 unique TCR beta nucleotide sequences were sequenced per donor among a few hundred genotyped donors of the cohort, with approximately 18% of those sequences being non-productive. Roughly 300 gigabases of sequencing data and 91 million or so unique TCR sequences made up an early release that covered around 640 HLA-typed donors. All discovery cohort repertoires had been generated using a single sequencing platform. Alongside the repertoire data, information on donor age, sex, ethnicity and CMV serostatus was compiled. To decide whether each TCR beta V gene segment behaved as functional or pseudogenic, an earlier analysis of 587 of the donors relied on high-throughput TCR beta sequencing. Overall study results and their limits: Presence/absence analyses assumed roughly uniform sequencing depth across donors, an assumption that may not hold. Strong co-occurrence of HLA alleles, especially DR and DQ, made assigning TCR associations to individual alleles difficult. Linkage disequilibrium might explain the correlated functional status among segregating V segments, but an unknown experimental factor could not be excluded. Because HLA typing was unavailable for some donors at each locus, only the typed subset was used in association tests. In a later analysis, most CMV-associated TCR beta chains were found to appear HLA-restricted, with HLA associations seemingly driven largely by CMV exposure. A group of highly shared sequence variants was considered likely to be a technical artifact of the sequencing pipeline. A few of the identified cytomegalovirus-associated TCR beta chains were confirmed in vitro to be specific for cytomegalovirus antigens. An earlier analysis of approximately 530 of the donors showed that most TCR beta V segments appeared in productive rearrangements either about 87% or about 30% of the time, which broadly matched IMGT annotations. In a later analysis, HLA-associated TCR beta chains showed more clonal expansion and lower generation probabilities than non-associated chains that were equally common. A further reported finding was that TCR beta sequences accurately predicted the HLA-A and HLA-B alleles for most subjects in the first cohort. A total of roughly 160 TCR beta chains were listed by the study as associated with cytomegalovirus. A later analysis associated roughly 17,000 TCR beta sequences with specific HLA alleles at a false discovery rate of 0.05. It was suggested by the authors that the approach could potentially be generalized to other disease states and immunological phenotypes. V-gene and J-gene trimming of TCR beta chains was associated with a missense DCLRE1C variant in a later genetic analysis, and the association was replicated in an independent cohort. Most TCR sequences were observed very rarely across donors, whereas some public TCRs were present in many individuals. Over 15 rarely observed V segments, including chromosome 9 orphons, were excluded from the earlier analysis of almost 600 of the donors because counts were too low. Compared with the roughly 670-donor mean, donors in an Asian-associated ancestry cluster had fewer N-insertions in productive TCRs, according to a later genetic analysis. Some IMGT-functional V segments, including TRBV6-2 and TRBV6-3, could not be told apart with the 87-base-pair reads, so those segments were excluded. In this cohort, only TCR beta chains were sequenced, and detectable features were limited by the absence of alpha or paired-chain data. CMV serostatus was the only immune exposure information available for the cohort. In both the original and validation cohorts, the classifier was reported to diagnose cytomegalovirus status with high specificity and sensitivity. In a later analysis, TCR association rates were found to vary across HLA loci, with the most associated TCRs seen for DRB1 alleles and the fewest for HLA-C alleles. According to a later analysis, parvovirus B19, influenza, CMV and Epstein-Barr virus appeared linked to several top co-occurrence clusters.

Reading the germline V gene (reference sequence) gives CDR1 SGHAT and CDR2 FQDESV. V sheds 3 bases and J sheds 3 bases, leaving 8 bases between their ends. The CDR3, cysteine through phenylalanine, is 13 amino acids long. Only CDR3 DNA remains: 39 bases, in frame from the first base. The cohort consisted of 600 to 700 healthy bone marrow donors. At the time of sampling, all cohort members were nominally healthy, though unrecorded immune exposures were likely present. The donor was CMV seronegative and was included in the group of approximately 350 seronegative cohort members. Each donor provided a peripheral blood sample, and peripheral blood mononuclear cells were used for TCR beta sequencing. The Qiagen DNeasy Blood Extraction Kit was used to extract genomic DNA from the blood cell samples.

The TCR originated in a female donor in good health and CMV-seronegative. The sequence joins TRBV11-1 to TRBJ1-1, and the D gene may be TRBD1, 5 bases matching. The sample was PBMCs. Here the CDR3 is given as CASSLRGDTEAFF. In nucleotides, the sequence is TGTGCCAGCAGCTTGCGGGGGGACACTGAAGCTTTCTTT. The CDR3 plus the reference TRBV11-1 and TRBJ1-1 genes for the other parts give the full variable domain: EAEVAQSPRYKITEKSQAVAFWCDPISGHATLYWYRQILGQGPELLVQFQDESVVDDSQLPKDRFSAERLKGVDSTLKIQPAELGDSAMYLCASSLRGDTEAFFGQGTRLTVV.